These 11 T cell receptor beta chains share one sample of origin, sequenced in a study of blood T cell repertoires in COVID-19. The repertoire was sequenced with immunoSEQ multiplex PCR; TCRdb's copy has only in-frame clones and lacks some. The sample contains under 300,000 clones, around 87% of which appear only once. Material: peripheral blood. The receptors were sampled from a man younger than 35 with active or convalescent COVID-19.

CDR3 sequence reads: CASRRDPTGSNQPQHF. For the CDR3, the DNA is TGTGCCAGCAGAAGGGATCCTACAGGGAGCAATCAGCCCCAGCATTTT. The genes are TRBV27 and TRBJ1-5; D possibly corresponds to TRBD1 (6 bases). The V and J ends lost 6 bases and 1 base respectively, with 16 bases between them. The germline V gene has CDR1 MNHEY and CDR2 SMNVEV (reference sequence). The CDR3 runs to 16 residues.

On this clone: Within the sample, other DNA sequences also encode this same CDR3. The chain links TRBV7-9 to TRBJ2-5; unclear D gene. V gave up 6 bases and J gave up 3 bases, with 5 bases separating them. Germline V gene lookup returns CDR1 SEHNR and CDR2 FQNEAQ (reference sequence). The CDR3 loop spans 11 amino acids. The CDR3 loop reads CASSREETQYF. CDR3 sequence (DNA): TGTGCCAGCAGTCGAGAAGAGACCCAGTACTTC.

The gene calls are TRBV27 and TRBJ2-7; a possible D gene is TRBD2 (6 bases). There are 11 residues in the CDR3. CDR1 and CDR2 (germline): MNHEY, SMNVEV (reference sequence). V lost 2 bases and J 7 bases, leaving 6 bases between the germline ends. This CDR3 reads CASSLGGEQYF. In nucleotides, the CDR3 is TGTGCCAGCAGTTTAGGGGGGGAGCAGTACTTC.

J is TRBJ1-1 and V is TRBV2, with D maybe TRBD1 (5 bases). The V and J ends lost 10 bases and 6 bases respectively, with 15 bases between them. The germline gives CDR1 SNHLY, CDR2 FYNNEI. There are 12 residues in the CDR3. The CDR3 nucleotides are TGTGCCACTAGACAGTCCTTCGCTGAAGCTTTCTTT. Translating it yields CATRQSFAEAFF.

The chain employs TRBV7-2 and TRBJ2-5, with a possible D match to TRBD1 (6 bases). This CDR3 contains 14 residues. Trimming removed 5 bases at V and 7 bases at J, with 17 bases between. Germline-derived CDR1 and CDR2 are SGHTA and FQGNSA. The chain's CDR3 is CASSPQGFVGTQYF. Written as DNA, the CDR3 is TGTGCCAGCAGCCCACAGGGTTTTGTAGGGACCCAGTACTTC.

This chain uses TRBV19 with TRBJ1-5; a weak D match, TRBD1 (6 bases). Germline CDR1 reads LNHDA; CDR2 reads SQIVND (reference sequence). The CDR3 loop spans 18 amino acids. V dropped 3 bases and J dropped 3 bases, with 21 bases sitting between them. The CDR3, as DNA: TGTGCCAGTAGTATGACGAGAGTCAGGGGAACCTACAATCAGCCCCAGCATTTT. Amino acids: CASSMTRVRGTYNQPQHF.

J is TRBJ1-5 and V is TRBV19, with unresolved D. The CDR3 runs 13 residues. The V end was cut by 5 bases, the J end by 5 bases, with 10 bases between. Germline-derived CDR1 and CDR2 are LNHDA and SQIVND (reference sequence). The CDR3 region has the DNA TGTGCCAGTAGTGGCCCTCGTGATCAGCCCCAGCATTTT. Amino acid sequence: CASSGPRDQPQHF.

The rearrangement links TRBV7-9 to TRBJ1-3; D is ambiguous. V dropped 1 base and J dropped 0 bases, with 7 bases sitting between them. The CDR3 runs 15 residues. Germline V gene data show CDR1 as SEHNR and CDR2 as FQNEAQ (reference sequence). The CDR3 region is CASSLGQISGNTIYF. The CDR3 DNA is TGTGCCAGCAGCTTAGGACAAATCTCTGGAAACACCATATATTTT.

The J gene is TRBJ2-7, the V gene TRBV28, with D possibly TRBD2 on 6 matching bases. Trimming cost V 5 bases and J 6 bases, with 14 bases left between them. Germline values: CDR1 MDHEN, CDR2 SYDVKM. There are 13 residues in the CDR3. Written as DNA, the CDR3 is TGTGCCAGCAGTGGTGGAGGGATCCGCGAGCAGTACTTC. It yields the protein CASSGGGIREQYF.

This sequence joins TRBV18 and TRBJ2-2; 9 nucleotides line up with TRBD2. Trimming removed 3 bases from V and 3 bases from J; junction bases left unmatched: 5. Per the germline V gene, CDR1 is KGHSH and CDR2 is LQKENI. This CDR3 spans 16 amino acids. The CDR3 region is CASSPVAGADTGELFF. The CDR3 DNA reads as TGTGCCAGCTCACCGGTAGCGGGGGCCGACACCGGGGAGCTGTTTTTT.

CDR3 nucleotide sequence: TGTGCCTGGAGTGGGCCCAATTCACCCCTCCACTTT. It encodes CAWSGPNSPLHF. The rearrangement joins TRBV30 to TRBJ1-6; unclear D gene. Germline V gene data show CDR1 as GTSNPN and CDR2 as SVGIG (reference sequence). This CDR3 has 12 residues. V lost 1 base and J 7 bases, leaving 5 bases between the germline ends.